This entry features one T cell receptor (beta chain) sequence. Its matching antigen is unknown. Every TCR beta cDNA library bore unique molecular identifiers. The source material, about 0.95 to 10 million T cells, gave rise to 400,000 to 550,000 cDNA molecules. TCRdb recomputed calls from the PCR reads with MiXCR, one row per CDR3 protein. In the table there are hundreds of thousands of distinct CDR3 sequences, 44% of which are singletons. The data belong to a study of post-analysis software for immune sequencing data. At the level of the study: Clinical courses comprised relapsing-remitting, secondary progressive and progressive-relapsing multiple sclerosis.

V lost 2 bases, J lost 7 bases, and 29 bases lay in between. The germline gives CDR1 SGHTA, CDR2 FQGTGA. The CDR3 is 19 residues long. Overall study findings and caveats: Five TRBV segments were significantly more frequent in patients than in controls. TRBV5-6, TRBV5-1 and TRBV20-1 were among these segments. In multiple sclerosis, normalized Chao1 diversity was significantly below that of controls. By F measure, strong co-clustering occurred among samples prepared in the same batch.

The J gene is TRBJ2-5, the V gene TRBV7-3; TRBD1 is a possible D gene (6 bases). Material: blood. This clonotype was obtained from a girl between 10 and 17 years old with multiple sclerosis. In DNA, the CDR3 is TGTGCCAGCAGCTTAGGGGCGATGGTAGGGGGTTGGTATGGAGGGACCCAGTACTTC. Translation: CASSLGAMVGGWYGGTQYF.